A selection of T cell receptor beta chains follows, all from one sample in a study of blood T cell repertoires in COVID-19. TCRdb's table, derived via immunoSEQ multiplex PCR, lists solely in-frame clones and lacks some. The sample holds more than 70,000 clones, over 75% seen once. Sequenced: peripheral blood. These receptors were taken from a man in his sixties with acute or convalescent COVID-19. CDR3s include the opening cysteine and the closing phenylalanine or tryptophan. D genes are given only for firm matches. For some rows the clone size is stated as once, few or many, or as a class when expanded; others skip it.

cdr3_length: 13; clone_size: -; j_call: TRBJ1-1; v_call: TRBV6-1; d_call: -; cdr3_aa: CAINTGMNTEAFF; cdr3_nt: TGTGCCATAAATACAGGGATGAACACTGAAGCTTTCTTT
cdr3_length: 15; clone_size: few; j_call: TRBJ1-3; v_call: TRBV19; d_call: -; cdr3_aa: CASRMGADSGNTIYF; cdr3_nt: TGTGCCAGTAGGATGGGGGCCGACTCTGGAAACACCATATATTTT
cdr3_length: 16; clone_size: -; j_call: TRBJ2-5; v_call: TRBV11-2; d_call: -; cdr3_aa: CASSLVGGGAGETQYF; cdr3_nt: TGTGCCAGCAGCTTAGTTGGAGGGGGGGCCGGGGAGACCCAGTACTTC
cdr3_length: 15; clone_size: -; j_call: TRBJ1-2; v_call: TRBV5-1; d_call: -; cdr3_aa: CASSTRGPHDQGYTF; cdr3_nt: TGCGCCAGCAGCACGCGGGGGCCCCATGACCAAGGCTACACCTTC
cdr3_length: 14; clone_size: -; j_call: TRBJ1-1; v_call: TRBV9; d_call: -; cdr3_aa: CASSELPGGTEAFF; cdr3_nt: TGTGCCAGCAGCGAACTTCCCGGCGGCACTGAAGCTTTCTTT
cdr3_length: 17; clone_size: -; j_call: TRBJ2-7; v_call: TRBV7-8; d_call: TRBD2; cdr3_aa: CASSLVATREGRYEQYF; cdr3_nt: TGTGCCAGCAGCTTAGTGGCTACGCGGGAGGGCCGCTACGAGCAGTACTTC
cdr3_length: 14; clone_size: few; j_call: TRBJ1-1; v_call: TRBV29-1; d_call: TRBD1; cdr3_aa: CSVQNRGESTEAFF; cdr3_nt: TGCAGCGTGCAAAACAGGGGGGAGAGCACTGAAGCTTTCTTT
cdr3_length: 12; clone_size: -; j_call: TRBJ1-1; v_call: TRBV30; d_call: -; cdr3_aa: CAWSRQVTEAFF; cdr3_nt: TGTGCCTGGAGTCGGCAGGTCACTGAAGCTTTCTTT
cdr3_length: 15; clone_size: -; j_call: TRBJ1-1; v_call: TRBV12-5; d_call: TRBD1; cdr3_aa: CASGLVRTGAPLAFF; cdr3_nt: TGTGCTAGTGGTTTGGTCCGGACAGGGGCCCCCCTCGCTTTCTTT
cdr3_length: 15; clone_size: -; j_call: TRBJ1-1; v_call: TRBV6-1; d_call: TRBD1; cdr3_aa: CASSDRTGMNTEAFF; cdr3_nt: TGTGCCAGCAGTGACCGGACAGGCATGAACACTGAAGCTTTCTTT
cdr3_length: 15; clone_size: -; j_call: TRBJ1-6; v_call: TRBV9; d_call: -; cdr3_aa: CASSVRTGFNSPLHF; cdr3_nt: TGTGCCAGCAGCGTACGAACGGGTTTTAATTCACCCCTCCACTTT
cdr3_length: 14; clone_size: -; j_call: TRBJ2-3; v_call: TRBV15; d_call: -; cdr3_aa: CATSSGDSADTQYF; cdr3_nt: TGTGCCACCAGCTCAGGGGATAGCGCAGATACGCAGTATTTT
cdr3_length: 15; clone_size: -; j_call: TRBJ2-6; v_call: TRBV5-1; d_call: -; cdr3_aa: CASSPNLPGANVLTF; cdr3_nt: TGCGCCAGCAGCCCTAATCTCCCTGGGGCCAACGTCCTGACTTTC
cdr3_length: 15; clone_size: -; j_call: TRBJ1-1; v_call: TRBV5-1; d_call: TRBD1; cdr3_aa: CASSSTNTGGTEAFF; cdr3_nt: TGCGCCAGCAGCTCGACCAATACAGGGGGCACTGAAGCTTTCTTT